One T cell receptor (beta chain) is described in this entry. The protocol was immunoSEQ multiplex PCR, while the TCRdb copy is restricted to in-frame clones and leaves out a portion. There are about 29,000 clones in the sample; around four fifths occur only once, and 9% to 9.5% lies in the top ten. The data derive from a study of early stage breast cancer tumors. Overall study context: Seven to nine ER+/PR+/HER2- tumors were invasive ductal; four were invasive lobular.

Sequencing input: blood. This sequence was found in a person in their fifties with breast cancer.

The CDR3 DNA follows: TGTGCCAGCAGCTTGGTCGGGACAGGTACACATATAGTGGGCTACACCTTC. Translation: CASSLVGTGTHIVGYTF. V and J are TRBV5-4 and TRBJ1-2, with 8 bases identical to TRBD1. The J segment lost 8 bases and the V segment lost 0 bases, leaving 15 bases of the junction unmatched. Germline lookup yields CDR1 SGHNT and CDR2 YYREEE (reference sequence). This CDR3 is built from 17 residues.